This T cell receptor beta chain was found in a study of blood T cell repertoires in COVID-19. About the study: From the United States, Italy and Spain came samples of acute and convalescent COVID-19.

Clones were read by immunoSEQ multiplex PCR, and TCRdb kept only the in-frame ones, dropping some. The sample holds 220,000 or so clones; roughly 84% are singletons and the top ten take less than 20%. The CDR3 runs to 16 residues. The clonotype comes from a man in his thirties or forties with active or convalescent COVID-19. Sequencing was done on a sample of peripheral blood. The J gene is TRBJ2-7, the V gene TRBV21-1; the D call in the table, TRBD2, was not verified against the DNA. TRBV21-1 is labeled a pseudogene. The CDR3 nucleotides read TGTGCCAGCAGCAGCGAGGTGGGAGTTACGCAGCACGAGCAGTACTTC. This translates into CASSSEVGVTQHEQYF.